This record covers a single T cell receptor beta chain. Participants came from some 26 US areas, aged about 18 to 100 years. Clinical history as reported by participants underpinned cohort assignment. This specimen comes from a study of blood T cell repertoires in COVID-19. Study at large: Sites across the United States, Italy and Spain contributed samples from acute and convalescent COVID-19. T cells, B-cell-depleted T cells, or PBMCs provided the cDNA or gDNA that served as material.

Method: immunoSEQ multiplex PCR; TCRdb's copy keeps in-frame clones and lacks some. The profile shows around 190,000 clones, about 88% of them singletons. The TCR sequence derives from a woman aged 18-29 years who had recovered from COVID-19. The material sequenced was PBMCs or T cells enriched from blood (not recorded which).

The CDR3 DNA reads TGTGCCAGCAGCCGGGGGGATGGCTACACCTTC. Amino acids: CASSRGDGYTF. This rearrangement joins TRBV2 to TRBJ1-2; possibly TRBD1 for D (5 bases). CDR1 is SNHLY and CDR2 is FYNNEI in the germline V gene. The ends were cut back, 6 bases at V and 6 bases at J, with 8 bases in the middle. This CDR3 is 11 amino acids long. The full variable domain, completed using reference TRBV2 and TRBJ1-2, is EPEVTQTPSHQVTQMGQEVILRCVPISNHLYFYWYRQILGQKVEFLVSFYNNEISEKSEIFDDQFSVERPDGSNFTLKIRSTKLEDSAMYFCASSRGDGYTFGSGTRLTVV.